The next 26 T cell receptor beta chains were all read from a single sample in a study of blood T cell repertoires in COVID-19. The table came from immunoSEQ multiplex PCR; TCRdb's copy has only in-frame clones and leaves some out. The table lists 43,000 or so clones, around 86% of them singletons. The sequencing sample was made of peripheral blood. These receptors came from a man in his sixties with active COVID-19.

This sequence joins TRBV7-9 and TRBJ2-7, with TRBD1 identical over 8 bases. The V gene end was trimmed by 11 bases and the J gene end by 5 bases; junction bases not matched to a gene: 8. There are 12 residues in the CDR3. Germline V gene data show CDR1 as SEHNR and CDR2 as FQNEAQ (reference sequence). DNA of the CDR3: TGTGCCGGACAGGGTCCCGACCACGAGCAGTACTTC. It translates to CAGQGPDHEQYF.

CDR3 DNA: TGTGCCAGCAGTGGGGACAGGGGTTCGGATGAGCAGTTCTTC. Translated, it gives CASSGDRGSDEQFF. The chain uses TRBV2 and TRBJ2-1; TRBD1 matches 10 bases. The CDR3 has 14 residues. J gave up 8 bases and V 4 bases, and 5 bases lay outside the gene matches. Germline-derived CDR1 and CDR2 are SNHLY and FYNNEI.

The V gene is TRBV7-9, the J gene TRBJ2-7; no clear D. Germline CDR1 and CDR2: SEHNR and FQNEAQ (reference sequence). Deletions cut 2 bases from V and 0 bases from J, with 8 bases between. The CDR3 is made up of 14 amino acids. In nucleotides, the CDR3 is TGTGCCAGCAGCTTATACACTAACTCCTACGAGCAGTACTTC. Protein product: CASSLYTNSYEQYF.

V usage is TRBV9 and J usage is TRBJ2-2; 8 bases agree with TRBD2. The V gene end was trimmed by 3 bases and the J gene end by 8 bases; junction bases not matched to a gene: 18. Germline lookup yields CDR1 SGDLS and CDR2 YYNGEE. The CDR3 is made up of 18 amino acids. The CDR3 coding sequence is TGTGCCAGCAGCGGCCTGCGAGCGGGAGATTTGGGTAGTGGGGAGCTGTTTTTT. Its protein is CASSGLRAGDLGSGELFF. Complete variable domain (other parts from reference TRBV9 and TRBJ2-2): DSGVTQTPKHLITATGQRVTLRCSPRSGDLSVYWYQQSLDQGLQFLIQYYNGEERAKGNILERFSAQQFPDLHSELNLSSLELGDSALYFCASSGLRAGDLGSGELFFGEGSRLTVL.

The rearrangement uses TRBV9 and TRBJ2-5; 11 bases are shared with TRBD2. V was pared by 3 bases and J by 7 bases, with 11 bases of the junction left unmatched. CDR3 size: 16 residues. CDR1 and CDR2 from the germline V gene are SGDLS and YYNGEE. CDR3 bases: TGTGCCAGCAGCGGGGAGGGACTAGCGGCCGCGGGGACCCAGTACTTC. Residues: CASSGEGLAAAGTQYF.

This chain connects TRBV5-1 to TRBJ2-7; 8 nucleotides align to TRBD1. Unmatched junction bases numbered 4, after V lost 3 bases and J lost 2 bases. The germline CDR1 and CDR2 sequences are SGHRS and YFSETQ. CDR3 length equals 14 residues. Written as DNA, the CDR3 is TGCGCCAGCAGCTCGGGACAGGTTACCTACGAGCAGTACTTC. Amino acids: CASSSGQVTYEQYF.

This sequence joins TRBV10-3 and TRBJ2-7, with 7 nucleotides matching TRBD1. Unmatched junction bases numbered 5, after V lost 4 bases and J lost 2 bases. There are 14 residues in the CDR3. Germline V gene sequence: CDR1 ENHRY, CDR2 SYGVKD. The CDR3, as DNA: TGTGCCATCAGTGGGCAGGGGGTCGCCTACGAGCAGTACTTC. Protein: CAISGQGVAYEQYF.

The chain has TRBV13 and TRBJ2-7; D uncertain. Germline loops: CDR1 PRHDT, CDR2 FYEKMQ (reference sequence). V shed 1 base and J shed 2 bases, with 9 bases lying between them. The CDR3 has 14 amino acids. CDR3 DNA: TGTGCCAGCAGCTTAGTGGCCGTCCCCTACGAGCAGTACTTC. Residues: CASSLVAVPYEQYF. Full variable domain (remainder filled in from reference TRBV13 and TRBJ2-7): AAGVIQSPRHLIKEKRETATLKCYPIPRHDTVYWYQQGPGQDPQFLISFYEKMQSDKGSIPDRFSAQQFSDYHSELNMSSLELGDSALYFCASSLVAVPYEQYFGPGTRLTVT.

This clone was found once. The genes are TRBV6-6 and TRBJ1-5; D remains ambiguous. This CDR3 has 14 residues. CDR1 is MNHNY, CDR2 SVGAGI, per germline (reference sequence). Trimming pared 3 bases from V and 2 bases from J, leaving 8 bases between. Here the CDR3 DNA reads TGTGCCAGCAGTTATCCGGGAGGCAATCAGCCCCAGCATTTT. It specifies CASSYPGGNQPQHF.

The chain is built from TRBV4-1 and TRBJ2-7; 14 positions match TRBD2. The CDR3 has 17 amino acids. The V segment lost 0 bases and the J segment 5 bases; nucleotides outside the gene matches: 6. Germline V CDR1 and CDR2: MGHRA, YSYEKL. CDR3 residues: CASSQDHGTSGSHEQYF. The CDR3 DNA reads as TGCGCCAGCAGCCAAGACCATGGGACTAGCGGGAGCCACGAGCAGTACTTC.

The rearrangement uses TRBV18 and TRBJ2-3, with 9 bases identical to TRBD2. J was trimmed by 2 bases and V by 2 bases; bases with no gene match: 5. This CDR3 has 16 residues. Germline V gene sequence: CDR1 KGHSH, CDR2 LQKENI. CDR3 loop: CASSPSAGGLTDTQYF. The CDR3 DNA follows: TGTGCCAGCTCACCATCTGCGGGAGGGCTCACAGATACGCAGTATTTT.

V is TRBV19 and J is TRBJ2-7, with D possibly being TRBD1 (6 bases). The germline V and J ends were trimmed by 6 bases and 1 base, with 16 bases remaining between them. This CDR3 has 15 amino acids. The germline V gene has CDR1 LNHDA and CDR2 SQIVND (reference sequence). CDR3 amino acids: CASSFGTRGSYEQYF. DNA for the CDR3: TGTGCCAGTAGCTTCGGGACAAGGGGTTCCTACGAGCAGTACTTC.

The chain employs TRBV12-3 or TRBV12-4 and TRBJ1-2; D gene unclear. V was clipped by 4 bases and J by 8 bases, with 14 bases between them. The CDR3 loop spans 13 amino acids. Written as DNA, the CDR3 is TGTGCCAGCAGTTCCTCCGGCGGGCGGGGCTACACCTTC. Encoded protein: CASSSSGGRGYTF.

The rearrangement joins TRBV5-5 to TRBJ1-4, with TRBD1 matching over 7 bases. The J segment lost 3 bases and the V segment lost 7 bases, leaving 9 bases of the junction unmatched. Germline-derived CDR1 and CDR2 are SGHKS and YYEKEE (reference sequence). This CDR3 region has 15 residues. CDR3 in DNA: TGTGCCAGCGCCCCGAGGGGGACAGCTAATGAAAAACTGTTTTTT. Translated: CASAPRGTANEKLFF.

This clone was found once. The genes are TRBV11-2 and TRBJ1-6; TRBD1 agrees at 10 bases. The CDR3 sequence is 16 residues long. Germline CDR1 reads SGHAT; CDR2 reads FQNNGV. With 5 bases clipped from V and 14 bases from J, the junction kept 15 bases outside the gene matches. This chain's CDR3 is CASSRPPLRDRGSLHF. The CDR3 DNA is TGTGCCAGCAGCCGTCCGCCCCTCCGGGACAGGGGATCCCTCCACTTT.

The chain is built from TRBV7-2 and TRBJ1-4, with 9 bases fitting TRBD1. The J segment lost 7 bases and the V segment lost 5 bases, leaving 5 bases of the junction unmatched. Germline CDR1 reads SGHTA; CDR2 reads FQGNSA. This CDR3 contains 14 residues. In nucleotides, the CDR3 is TGTGCCAGCAGCGAAGACAGGGGGTTTGAAAAACTGTTTTTT. It is translated as CASSEDRGFEKLFF.

The chain employs TRBV5-1 and TRBJ1-6, with D perhaps matching TRBD1 (5 bases). Germline V gene sequence: CDR1 SGHRS, CDR2 YFSETQ. There are 18 residues in the CDR3. The V and J ends lost 0 bases and 0 bases respectively, with 13 bases between them. The CDR3 bases are TGCGCCAGCAGCTTGGTAGGGACTGCGAGCTCCTATAATTCACCCCTCCACTTT. This translates into CASSLVGTASSYNSPLHF.

The V and J genes are TRBV9 and TRBJ2-7, with 9 bases aligning to TRBD2. The V and J ends lost 0 bases and 3 bases, in that order; junction bases with no gene match: 4. Germline V gives CDR1 SGDLS, CDR2 YYNGEE. The CDR3 contains 15 residues. CDR3 DNA: TGTGCCAGCAGCGTAGGAGGACTAGCGAGCTACGAGCAGTACTTC. This sequence encodes CASSVGGLASYEQYF.

The chain combines TRBV28 with TRBJ1-2, with 7 bases matching TRBD1. Germline CDR1 MDHEN, CDR2 SYDVKM. The CDR3 sequence is 17 residues long. V shed 7 bases and J 4 bases; nucleotides not matched to a gene: 18. CDR3: CASTAAGGNRATYGYTF. For the CDR3, the DNA is TGTGCCAGCACTGCCGCAGGGGGGAACAGGGCCACCTATGGCTACACCTTC.

J is TRBJ2-5 and V is TRBV7-2, with D possibly TRBD1 on 5 matching bases. The ends were cut back, 6 bases at V and 0 bases at J, with 8 bases in the middle. Germline CDR1 is SGHTA and CDR2 is FQGNSA. This CDR3 has 13 amino acids. The CDR3 region is CASSPGHQETQYF. CDR3 nucleotide sequence: TGTGCCAGCAGTCCAGGGCACCAAGAGACCCAGTACTTC.

V usage is TRBV3-1 (or the pseudogene TRBV3-2) and J usage is TRBJ2-7; 8 bases align to TRBD1. V was clipped by 5 bases and J by 12 bases; unmatched bases: 6. CDR3 length: 11 amino acids. Germline CDR1 reads LGHDT; CDR2 reads YNNKEL (reference sequence). This chain's CDR3 is CASSNGQGLYF. DNA of the CDR3: TGTGCCAGCAGCAATGGACAGGGTCTGTACTTC.

The chain couples TRBV7-2 to TRBJ2-3; 9 nucleotides agree with TRBD1. Per germline, CDR1 SGHTA and CDR2 FQGNSA. Losses at the gene ends were 5 bases for V and 2 bases for J; bases not matched to a gene: 8. The CDR3 is 16 residues long. CDR3 sequence reads: CASSKTGGWDTDTQYF. The DNA for the CDR3 is TGTGCCAGCAGCAAAACAGGGGGCTGGGACACAGATACGCAGTATTTT.

The chain employs TRBV7-9 and TRBJ2-7; 9 nucleotides match TRBD2. V was pared by 8 bases and J by 0 bases, with 17 bases of the junction left unmatched. The germline gives CDR1 SEHNR, CDR2 FQNEAQ (reference sequence). The CDR3 sequence is 18 residues long. The CDR3 DNA sequence: TGTGCCAGCCAGGGGGATGGCGGGAGGGCTCTTTTCTCCTACGAGCAGTACTTC. This sequence encodes CASQGDGGRALFSYEQYF.

V gene TRBV5-1 combines with J gene TRBJ1-3, with TRBD1 matching 7 bases. This CDR3 comprises 16 residues. Germline CDR1 and CDR2: SGHRS and YFSETQ. V was clipped by 0 bases and J by 2 bases; unmatched bases: 5. The CDR3 loop is CASSLVTGETGNTIYF. The CDR3 coding sequence is TGCGCCAGCAGCTTGGTAACAGGGGAGACTGGAAACACCATATATTTT.

This rearrangement joins TRBV5-5 to TRBJ2-1; D possibly corresponds to TRBD1 (6 bases). Looked up from germline, CDR1 is SGHKS and CDR2 is YYEKEE (reference sequence). This CDR3 spans 14 amino acids. V was cut by 6 bases and J by 8 bases, with 18 bases left in between. CDR3 coding DNA: TGTGCCAGCACCGATGGGGGCAGTATCTATGAGCAGTTCTTC. Amino acids: CASTDGGSIYEQFF.

V usage is TRBV4-2 and J usage is TRBJ1-3; D not resolved. CDR3 length equals 17 residues. Between the trimmed V and J ends, which lost 0 bases and 0 bases, there was a span of 12 bases. Germline-derived CDR1 and CDR2 are LGHNA and YNFKEQ. The CDR3 spells CASSQDRWAPSGNTIYF. The CDR3 DNA sequence: TGTGCCAGCAGCCAAGATAGGTGGGCCCCCTCTGGAAACACCATATATTTT.